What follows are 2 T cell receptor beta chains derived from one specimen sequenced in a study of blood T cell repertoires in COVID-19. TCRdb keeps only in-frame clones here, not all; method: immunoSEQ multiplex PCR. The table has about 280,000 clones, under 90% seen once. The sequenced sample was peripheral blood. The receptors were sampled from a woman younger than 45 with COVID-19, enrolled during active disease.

CDR3 sequence (DNA): TGTGCCAGCAGCTTAGACAGTTACACTGAAGCTTTCTTT. The encoded protein is CASSLDSYTEAFF. This sequence joins TRBV7-8 and TRBJ1-1, with D uncertain. The V end lost 1 base, the J end lost 3 bases, and 6 bases lay between the germline ends. CDR1 and CDR2 from the germline V gene are SGHVS and FQNEAQ. The CDR3 loop spans 13 amino acids. Full variable domain (missing parts from reference TRBV7-8 and TRBJ1-1): GAGVSQSPRYKVAKRGQDVALRCDPISGHVSLFWYQQALGQGPEFLTYFQNEAQLDKSGLPSDRFFAERPEGSVSTLKIQRTQQEDSAVYLCASSLDSYTEAFFGQGTRLTVV.

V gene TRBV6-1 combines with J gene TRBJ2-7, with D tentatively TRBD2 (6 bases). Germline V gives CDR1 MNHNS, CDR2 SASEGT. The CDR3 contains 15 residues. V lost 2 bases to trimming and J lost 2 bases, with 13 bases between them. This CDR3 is CASSELGGDPYEQYF. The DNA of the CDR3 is TGTGCCAGCAGTGAACTGGGCGGGGACCCCTACGAGCAGTACTTC.